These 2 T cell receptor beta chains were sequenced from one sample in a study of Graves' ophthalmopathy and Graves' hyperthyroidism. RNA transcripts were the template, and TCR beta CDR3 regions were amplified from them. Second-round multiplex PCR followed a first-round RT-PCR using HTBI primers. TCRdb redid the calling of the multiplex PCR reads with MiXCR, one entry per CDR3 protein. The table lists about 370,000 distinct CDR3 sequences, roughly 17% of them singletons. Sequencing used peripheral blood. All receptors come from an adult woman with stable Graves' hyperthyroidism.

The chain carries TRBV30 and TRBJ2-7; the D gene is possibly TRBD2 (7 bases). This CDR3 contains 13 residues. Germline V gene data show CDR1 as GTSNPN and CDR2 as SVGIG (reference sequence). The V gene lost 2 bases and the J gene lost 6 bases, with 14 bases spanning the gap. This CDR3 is CAWSFGGAGEQYF. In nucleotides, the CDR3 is TGTGCCTGGAGTTTTGGGGGGGCGGGCGAGCAGTACTTC.

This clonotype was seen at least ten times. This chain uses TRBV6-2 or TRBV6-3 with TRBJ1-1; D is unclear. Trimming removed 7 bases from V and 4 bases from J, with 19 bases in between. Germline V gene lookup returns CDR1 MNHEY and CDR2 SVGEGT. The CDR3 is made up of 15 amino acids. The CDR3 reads CASKSLNARVTEAFF. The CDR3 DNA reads TGTGCCAGCAAGAGCCTCAACGCTCGGGTCACTGAAGCTTTCTTT.